This TCR beta chain derives from a study of T-cell memory formation after mild COVID-19. CDR1 SEHNR and CDR2 FQNEAQ come from the germline V gene (reference sequence). The CDR3 is made up of 11 amino acids. V was pared by 4 bases and J by 9 bases, with 9 bases between. This clonotype was observed a handful of times. Its matching antigen is unknown. One entry per CDR3 protein results from TCRdb running MiXCR on the 5' RACE reads. The repertoire holds over 120,000 distinct CDR3 sequences, with roughly 19% as singletons. General study results and limits: Clones contracting across day 15 to 85 had a balanced CD4/CD8 profile; later expanding clones leaned CD4+.

The source of this sequence is an adult woman who had mild COVID-19 (a few samples of this study predate the infection). Cell type and time point are not known. The sample comprised PBMCs or a T cell subset sorted from them (not recorded which). The chain is built from TRBV7-9 and TRBJ1-1; no clear D. CDR3 sequence reads: CASSSDAKAFF. In nucleotides, the CDR3 is TGTGCCAGCAGCTCAGATGCAAAAGCTTTCTTT.